Described below is a single T cell receptor beta chain sequence and its context. Its antigen is currently unknown. This may stem from a read error, because a much larger clone lies one nucleotide away. The study enrolled patients aged 18 to 65 with newly diagnosed hyperthyroidism of under 2 months' duration. Exclusions: uncontrolled infection, other autoimmune disease, pregnancy, lactation. This sample stems from a study of T cells in Graves' hyperthyroidism and ophthalmopathy. Germline lookup yields CDR1 ENHRY and CDR2 SYGVKD. The CDR3 is 15 residues long. V shed 5 bases and J shed 5 bases, with 19 bases lying between them. Broader study findings: Expanded thyroid clonotypes (above 0.001) were mostly also found in blood. Ophthalmopathy could be told apart from stable hyperthyroidism with a 13 V-J model.

The TCR beta CDR3 regions underwent amplification using RNA transcripts as the source. First-round RT-PCR targeting the TCR CDR3 was performed with the HTBI primer set. From the multiplex PCR reads, TCRdb called clonotypes with MiXCR, one entry per CDR3 protein. The top ten clones hold 13% to 15% of a sample with approximately 430,000 distinct CDR3 sequences, approximately 15% of them seen once. Sequenced: blood. The sequence was obtained from a woman aged 18-29 years with Graves' hyperthyroidism. The chain is built from TRBV10-3 and TRBJ2-7, with D perhaps being TRBD1 or TRBD2 (8 bases each). The CDR3 is CAISPGGDRSNEQYF. Here the CDR3 DNA reads TGTGCCATCAGTCCCGGGGGGGACAGGAGCAACGAGCAGTACTTC.